Below, one T cell receptor beta chain is given with its context. This sample was taken from a study of blood T cell repertoires in COVID-19. Overall study: There were acute and convalescent COVID-19 samples, and they came from the United States, Italy and Spain. PBMCs, B-cell-depleted T cells, or T cells were the source of the cDNA or gDNA that made up the material.

Germline V gives CDR1 LGHNA, CDR2 YSLEER. The ends were cut back, 5 bases at V and 2 bases at J, with 9 bases in the middle. The CDR3 has 13 amino acids. In the original analysis: From reference gene primer amplification, estimates of nucleated cell counts were derived. Clones were read by immunoSEQ multiplex PCR, and TCRdb kept only the in-frame ones, dropping some. V and J calls and clone size are copied from that table; D and trimming were computed from the DNA. The sample records about 40,000 clones, approximately 84% being singletons. The chain uses TRBV4-3 and TRBJ1-2, with D possibly matching TRBD1 (5 bases). What was sequenced was peripheral blood. The origin of this receptor is a man aged 80 or over with active or convalescent COVID-19. The CDR3 reads CASSVAGNYGYTF. The DNA for the CDR3 is TGCGCCAGCAGCGTTGCAGGGAACTATGGCTACACCTTC.